The 32 T cell receptor beta chains below were found in one sample sequenced in a study of cytomegalovirus exposure and HLA in healthy donors. The PCR employed 60 Vbeta primers together with 13 Jbeta primers. Profiling relied on immunoSEQ multiplex PCR, and the TCRdb table lists in-frame clones only, not all of them. The table lists more than 35,000 clones, 45% to 55% of them singletons. The specimen was PBMCs. All receptors come from a woman in her thirties or forties in good health and CMV-seropositive.

The rearrangement links TRBV9 to TRBJ1-4; D not resolved. The CDR3 extends over 15 amino acids. Trimming removed 0 bases at V and 3 bases at J, with 9 bases between. Germline values: CDR1 SGDLS, CDR2 YYNGEE. CDR3 sequence (DNA): TGTGCCAGCAGCGTAGCTGTTAGCCCTAATGAAAAACTGTTTTTT. This codes for CASSVAVSPNEKLFF.

The chain has TRBV9 and TRBJ2-7; 9 positions match TRBD1. The germline V gene has CDR1 SGDLS and CDR2 YYNGEE. After removal of 3 bases from V and 2 bases from J, the junction contained 6 bases not matched to a gene. The CDR3 is 15 amino acids. In nucleotides, the CDR3 is TGTGCCAGCAGCGGCCGGGACAGGGATCCCTACGAGCAGTACTTC. This codes for CASSGRDRDPYEQYF.

The chain recombines TRBV25-1 with TRBJ2-3; TRBD1 matches 7 bases. Germline V gene data show CDR1 as MGHDK and CDR2 as SYGVNS. V was pared by 4 bases and J by 5 bases, with 6 bases of the junction left unmatched. This CDR3 is 14 amino acids long. This chain's CDR3 is CASSAHRGRDTQYF. The CDR3 nucleotides are TGTGCCAGCAGTGCCCACAGGGGAAGAGATACGCAGTATTTT.

V usage is TRBV6-5 and J usage is TRBJ1-2, with unresolved D. CDR3 length: 14 amino acids. With 2 bases removed from V and 5 bases from J, the gap between germline ends came to 12 bases. Germline V CDR1 and CDR2: MNHEY, SVGAGI. The CDR3 nucleotides read TGTGCCAGCAGTTACGACTCAGCGAAATATGGCTACACCTTC. Protein sequence: CASSYDSAKYGYTF.

This rearrangement joins TRBV6-1 to TRBJ1-5; 7 bases are shared with TRBD1. V trimming: 8 bases; J trimming: 8 bases; junction bases outside the gene matches: 12. CDR1 and CDR2 (germline): MNHNS, SASEGT. The CDR3 is made up of 14 amino acids. Here the CDR3 DNA reads TGTGCCAGCGCGTTCCAGGGGGTCCGGGAGCCCCAGCATTTT. It encodes CASAFQGVREPQHF.

In its sample, this clone was seen a few times. The chain recombines TRBV6-1 with TRBJ1-1; D unclear. Germline-derived CDR1 and CDR2 are MNHNS and SASEGT. Trimming removed 4 bases at V and 5 bases at J, with 14 bases between. The CDR3 loop spans 14 amino acids. The CDR3 DNA is TGTGCCAGCAGTGTCTTTGGACGGGGAACTGAAGCTTTCTTT. This encodes CASSVFGRGTEAFF.

This sequence joins TRBV7-8 and TRBJ2-1; D is unresolved. The germline V gene encodes CDR1 SGHVS and CDR2 FQNEAQ. The V end was cut by 2 bases, the J end by 8 bases, with 7 bases between. The CDR3 is made up of 12 amino acids. The CDR3 reads CASSLTRYEQFF. The CDR3 coding sequence is TGTGCCAGCAGCTTAACACGCTATGAGCAGTTCTTC. The whole variable domain, remainder taken from reference TRBV7-8 and TRBJ2-1, is GAGVSQSPRYKVAKRGQDVALRCDPISGHVSLFWYQQALGQGPEFLTYFQNEAQLDKSGLPSDRFFAERPEGSVSTLKIQRTQQEDSAVYLCASSLTRYEQFFGPGTRLTVL.

The chain has TRBV6-1 and TRBJ2-1; TRBD2 matches at 7 bases. V was pared by 0 bases and J by 10 bases, with 3 bases of the junction left unmatched. The CDR3 extends over 13 amino acids. Germline V gives CDR1 MNHNS, CDR2 SASEGT. The CDR3 nucleotides are TGTGCCAGCAGTGAAGCTCTGGGGGGGGAGCAGTTCTTC. This encodes CASSEALGGEQFF.

This chain joins TRBV4-1 and TRBJ1-2; D is possibly TRBD1 (6 bases). CDR1 is MGHRA and CDR2 is YSYEKL in the germline V gene. This CDR3 is built from 16 residues. The V and J ends lost 4 bases and 5 bases respectively, with 20 bases between them. Written as DNA, the CDR3 is TGCGCCAGCAGCCGGCTACAGGGCAGTACCGTATATGGCTACACCTTC. Its protein is CASSRLQGSTVYGYTF.

This clone is a singleton in its sample. The chain combines TRBV28 with TRBJ1-2; no clear D. CDR1 MDHEN and CDR2 SYDVKM come from the germline V gene. V was trimmed by 11 bases and J by 2 bases, leaving 18 bases between them. CDR3 length: 14 amino acids. CDR3 in amino acids: CACVPTHPNYGYTF. DNA for the CDR3: TGTGCCTGCGTTCCCACCCATCCAAACTATGGCTACACCTTC.

There are many counts of this clone. The CDR3 loop reads CASRLGGRNTGELFF. The CDR3 DNA reads TGTGCCAGTAGATTAGGGGGCCGGAACACCGGGGAGCTGTTTTTT. The chain combines TRBV19 with TRBJ2-2; 7 bases align to TRBD1. The CDR3 is made up of 15 amino acids. From germline, CDR1 is LNHDA and CDR2 SQIVND (reference sequence). Germline trimming cut 6 bases from V and 1 base from J; bases unmatched to any gene: 5.

This clone was recorded a few times. This chain uses TRBV5-4 with TRBJ2-7, with 10 positions matching TRBD2. V was clipped by 5 bases and J by 4 bases; unmatched bases: 3. This CDR3 has 13 amino acids. Germline-derived CDR1 and CDR2 are SGHNT and YYREEE (reference sequence). CDR3 protein: CASRSSGGYEQYF. The CDR3 DNA follows: TGTGCCAGCAGGTCTAGCGGGGGATACGAGCAGTACTTC.

This chain connects TRBV2 to TRBJ1-5; weak D call: TRBD1 (6 bases). Germline assignment: CDR1 SNHLY and CDR2 FYNNEI. The CDR3 has 15 amino acids. The germline V and J ends were trimmed by 6 bases and 3 bases, with 15 bases remaining between them. CDR3 sequence: CASSSGTPFNQPQHF. Written as DNA, the CDR3 is TGTGCCAGCAGCTCCGGGACACCTTTCAATCAGCCCCAGCATTTT.

The V and J genes are TRBV12-2 and TRBJ1-6. TRBV12-2 is labeled a pseudogene. This CDR3 is built from 17 residues. Here the CDR3 reads CASRPRGGYLDNSPLHF. The DNA of the CDR3 is TGTGCAAGTCGCCCGCGGGGGGGGTATTTAGATAATTCACCCCTCCACTTT.

This clone was seen a few times. The rearrangement uses TRBV7-9 and TRBJ2-3; D is unresolved. The CDR3 spans 11 residues. The V gene's germline CDR1 is SEHNR and CDR2 FQNEAQ (reference sequence). The V end lost 5 bases, the J end lost 5 bases, and 5 bases lay between the germline ends. The CDR3 is CASSLRDTQYF. The CDR3 coding sequence is TGTGCCAGCAGCCTCCGAGATACGCAGTATTTT.

This clone was counted only a few times. The chain recombines TRBV2 with TRBJ2-7; D remains ambiguous. The germline CDR1 and CDR2 sequences are SNHLY and FYNNEI. V was pared by 3 bases and J by 3 bases, with 12 bases between. The CDR3 length is 14 residues. The CDR3 DNA reads as TGTGCCAGCAGTGACCTGGGCCCACTCTACGAGCAGTACTTC. This translates into CASSDLGPLYEQYF.

This clone was seen only a few times. The sample has other DNA sequences that encode this CDR3 too. J is TRBJ2-3 and V is TRBV6-1, with D perhaps matching TRBD2 (7 bases). Germline V gene lookup returns CDR1 MNHNS and CDR2 SASEGT. CDR3 length: 15 residues. V lost 1 base and J 6 bases, leaving 14 bases between the germline ends. The CDR3 DNA follows: TGTGCCAGCAGTGAAGTTGCCGGGGGGCCCGATACGCAGTATTTT. It specifies CASSEVAGGPDTQYF.

The rearrangement links TRBV9 to TRBJ2-1; D might be TRBD1 (6 bases). Trimming cost V 0 bases and J 5 bases, with 9 bases left between them. This CDR3 contains 14 residues. Germline V CDR1 and CDR2: SGDLS, YYNGEE. The CDR3 reads CASSVGGTNNEQFF. The CDR3 DNA sequence: TGTGCCAGCAGCGTAGGGGGGACAAACAATGAGCAGTTCTTC.

This clone appeared a few times. The rearrangement uses TRBV27 and TRBJ2-1; 7 nucleotides agree with TRBD2. CDR1 MNHEY and CDR2 SMNVEV come from the germline V gene (reference sequence). The CDR3 runs 15 residues. V was clipped by 0 bases and J by 8 bases; unmatched bases: 7. CDR3 loop: CASSLSAGVMDEQFF. CDR3 in DNA: TGTGCCAGCAGTTTATCCGCGGGGGTGATGGATGAGCAGTTCTTC.

This clone was seen a handful of times. The chain couples TRBV18 to TRBJ2-1; 9 bases are a match to TRBD2. Looked up from germline, CDR1 is KGHSH and CDR2 is LQKENI. Trimming cost V 5 bases and J 3 bases; bases outside gene matches: 8. This CDR3 region has 16 residues. The CDR3 nucleotides read TGTGCCAGCTCAGCCCGACTAGCGGACATCTACAATGAGCAGTTCTTC. Its protein product is CASSARLADIYNEQFF.

This clone appeared a few times. This rearrangement joins TRBV19 to TRBJ1-1, with D uncertain. Trimming removed 4 bases from V and 0 bases from J, with 6 bases in between. There are 13 residues in the CDR3. From germline, CDR1 is LNHDA and CDR2 SQIVND (reference sequence). CDR3 nucleotides: TGTGCCAGTAGTACGGGTTTGAACACTGAAGCTTTCTTT. It is translated as CASSTGLNTEAFF.

The table lists this clone with a few counts. The V gene is TRBV2, the J gene TRBJ2-1; 12 positions agree with TRBD2. Per germline, CDR1 SNHLY and CDR2 FYNNEI. The CDR3 consists of 15 residues. With 6 bases clipped from V and 8 bases from J, the junction kept 8 bases outside the gene matches. CDR3 sequence: CASSLGLAGVDEQFF. The CDR3 DNA sequence: TGTGCCAGCAGCCTGGGACTAGCGGGTGTTGATGAGCAGTTCTTC.

This chain joins TRBV6-1 and TRBJ1-5, with D hard to call. Germline V gene sequence: CDR1 MNHNS, CDR2 SASEGT. V gave up 3 bases and J gave up 4 bases, with 10 bases separating them. The CDR3 consists of 14 residues. CDR3 in amino acids: CASSERVGNQPQHF. DNA of the CDR3: TGTGCCAGCAGTGAGAGGGTCGGTAATCAGCCCCAGCATTTT.

The chain recombines TRBV7-2 with TRBJ1-6; 8 bases are a match to TRBD1. CDR3 size: 17 residues. The ends lost 3 bases at V and 7 bases at J; junction bases unmatched: 11. Germline V gene sequence: CDR1 SGHTA, CDR2 FQGNSA. The CDR3 coding sequence is TGTGCCAGCAGCTTTTCTAGCACAGGGGGTCGGAATTCACCCCTCCACTTT. As protein: CASSFSSTGGRNSPLHF.

The chain employs TRBV9 and TRBJ2-5, with 10 positions matching TRBD2. CDR1 is SGDLS and CDR2 is YYNGEE in the germline V gene. The trim removed 2 bases at V and 2 bases at J, leaving 0 bases unmatched. This CDR3 spans 14 amino acids. CDR3 loop: CASSVSGGQETQYF. CDR3 in DNA: TGTGCCAGCAGCGTTAGCGGGGGGCAAGAGACCCAGTACTTC.

The chain is built from TRBV6-4 and TRBJ1-2, with 7 bases matching TRBD1. Germline V gives CDR1 MRHNA, CDR2 SNTAGT. The CDR3 sequence is 15 residues long. V was pared by 3 bases and J by 4 bases, with 8 bases of the junction left unmatched. CDR3: CASSEKATGTYGYTF. The CDR3, as DNA: TGTGCCAGCAGTGAAAAAGCGACAGGGACCTATGGCTACACCTTC.

J is TRBJ1-5 and V is TRBV29-1; D possibly corresponds to TRBD1 (6 bases). The germline CDR1 and CDR2 sequences are SQVTM and ANQGSEA. The CDR3 runs 13 residues. Between the trimmed V and J ends, which lost 2 bases and 5 bases, there was a span of 10 bases. This CDR3 is CSVELGADQPQHF. CDR3 DNA: TGCAGCGTTGAATTGGGGGCAGATCAGCCCCAGCATTTT.

Concerning this clone: At one end, the junction sequence differs from germline, possibly due to a read error. Distinct nucleotide sequences in the sample also encode this CDR3. The rearrangement uses TRBV28 and TRBJ1-1, with 7 bases matching TRBD1. CDR1 MDHEN and CDR2 SYDVKM come from the germline V gene. The CDR3 is 17 amino acids. The CDR3 sequence is CASTNSLSGTANTEAFF. CDR3 in DNA: TGTGCCAGCACCAACTCCTTGTCCGGGACAGCGAACACTGAGGCTTTCTTT.

Only one count was recorded for this clone. The CDR3 here is CSVERPDNPAKQFF. The DNA of the CDR3 is TGCAGCGTTGAAAGACCCGACAACCCTGCTAAACAGTTCTTC. The rearrangement uses TRBV29-1 and TRBJ2-1, with D hard to call. The germline V and J ends were trimmed by 2 bases and 13 bases, with 21 bases remaining between them. From germline, CDR1 is SQVTM and CDR2 ANQGSEA. The CDR3 runs to 14 residues.

This clone was found a few times. The V call is TRBV4-1, the J call TRBJ1-1; D not resolved. Germline values: CDR1 MGHRA, CDR2 YSYEKL. V dropped 1 base and J dropped 1 base, with 7 bases sitting between them. The CDR3 runs 14 residues. The CDR3 loop reads CASSQVSGNTEAFF. In DNA form, the CDR3 reads TGCGCCAGCAGCCAAGTGTCCGGGAACACTGAAGCTTTCTTT.

V usage is TRBV2 and J usage is TRBJ1-4, with D tentatively TRBD1 (6 bases). V was clipped by 8 bases and J by 13 bases, with 20 bases between them. The CDR3 has 13 amino acids. Germline loops: CDR1 SNHLY, CDR2 FYNNEI. The CDR3 region is CASRPTGPEGLFF. The CDR3 bases are TGTGCCAGCCGTCCTACAGGGCCCGAGGGACTGTTTTTT.

The rearrangement uses TRBV11-2 and TRBJ1-1, with no clear D. The CDR3 loop spans 15 amino acids. The germline V and J ends were trimmed by 2 bases and 5 bases, with 15 bases remaining between them. The V gene's germline CDR1 is SGHAT and CDR2 FQNNGV. This CDR3 is CASSLLAGRRTEAFF. Written as DNA, the CDR3 is TGTGCCAGCAGCTTATTAGCTGGGAGGCGGACTGAAGCTTTCTTT.